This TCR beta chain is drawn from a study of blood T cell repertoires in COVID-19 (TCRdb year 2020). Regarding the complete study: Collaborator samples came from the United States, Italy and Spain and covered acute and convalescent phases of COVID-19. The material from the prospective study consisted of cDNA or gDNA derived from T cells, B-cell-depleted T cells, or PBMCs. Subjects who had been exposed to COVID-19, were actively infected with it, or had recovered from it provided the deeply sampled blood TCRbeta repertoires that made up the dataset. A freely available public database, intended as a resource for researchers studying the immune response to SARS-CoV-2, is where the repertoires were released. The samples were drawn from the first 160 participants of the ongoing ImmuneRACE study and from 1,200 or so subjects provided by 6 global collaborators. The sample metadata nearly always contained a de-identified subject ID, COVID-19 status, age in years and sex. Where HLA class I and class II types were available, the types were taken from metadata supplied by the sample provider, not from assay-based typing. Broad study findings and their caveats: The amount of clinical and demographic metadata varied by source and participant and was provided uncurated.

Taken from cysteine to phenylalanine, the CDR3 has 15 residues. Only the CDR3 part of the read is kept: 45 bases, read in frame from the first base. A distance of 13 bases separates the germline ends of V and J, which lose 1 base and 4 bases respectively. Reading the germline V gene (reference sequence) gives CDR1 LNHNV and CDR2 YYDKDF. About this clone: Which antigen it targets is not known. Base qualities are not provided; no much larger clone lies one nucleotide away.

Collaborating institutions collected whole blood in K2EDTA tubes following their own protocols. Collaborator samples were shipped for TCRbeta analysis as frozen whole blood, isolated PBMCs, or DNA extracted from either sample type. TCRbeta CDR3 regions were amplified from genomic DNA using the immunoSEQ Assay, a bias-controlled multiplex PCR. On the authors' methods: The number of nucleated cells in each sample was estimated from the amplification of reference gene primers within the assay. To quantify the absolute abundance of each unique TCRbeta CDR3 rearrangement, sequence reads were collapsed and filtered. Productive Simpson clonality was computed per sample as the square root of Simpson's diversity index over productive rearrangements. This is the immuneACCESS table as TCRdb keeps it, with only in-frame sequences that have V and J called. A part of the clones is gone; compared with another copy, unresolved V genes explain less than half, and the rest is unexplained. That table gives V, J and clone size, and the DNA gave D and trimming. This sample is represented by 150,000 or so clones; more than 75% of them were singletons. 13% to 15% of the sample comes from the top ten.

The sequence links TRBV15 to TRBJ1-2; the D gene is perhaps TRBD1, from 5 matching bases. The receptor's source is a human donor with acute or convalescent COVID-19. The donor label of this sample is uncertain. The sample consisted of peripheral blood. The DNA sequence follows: TGTGCCACCAGCAGAGTCAGAGACAGCCTCTATGGCTACACCTTC. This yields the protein CATSRVRDSLYGYTF.